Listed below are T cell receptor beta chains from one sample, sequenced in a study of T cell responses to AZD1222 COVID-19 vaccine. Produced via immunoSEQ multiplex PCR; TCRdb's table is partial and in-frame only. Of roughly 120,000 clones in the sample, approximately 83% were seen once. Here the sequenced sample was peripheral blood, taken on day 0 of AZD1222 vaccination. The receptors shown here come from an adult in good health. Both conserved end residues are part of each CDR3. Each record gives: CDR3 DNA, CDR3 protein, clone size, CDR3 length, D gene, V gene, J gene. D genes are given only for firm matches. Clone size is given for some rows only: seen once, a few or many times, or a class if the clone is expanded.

CDR3nt: TGTGCCAGCAGCTTGGAAGGGGCGGTCCCCGAAGCTTTCTTT; CDR3aa: CASSLEGAVPEAFF; abundance: -; len: 14; d_gene: -; v_gene: TRBV5-5; j_gene: TRBJ1-1
CDR3nt: TGTGCCAGCAGCTTAGGCACAGGCCGGAACACTGAAGCTTTCTTT; CDR3aa: CASSLGTGRNTEAFF; abundance: -; len: 15; d_gene: -; v_gene: TRBV11-2; j_gene: TRBJ1-1
CDR3nt: TGTGCCAGCAGCTGGTTGACAGGGGTGAACACTGAAGCTTTCTTT; CDR3aa: CASSWLTGVNTEAFF; abundance: -; len: 15; d_gene: TRBD1; v_gene: TRBV5-6; j_gene: TRBJ1-1
CDR3nt: TGTGCCAGCAGCTTAGTCAGCAGGGTGTATGAGCAGTACTTC; CDR3aa: CASSLVSRVYEQYF; abundance: -; len: 14; d_gene: -; v_gene: TRBV11-2; j_gene: TRBJ2-7
CDR3nt: TGTGCCAGCAGCCCATTCAATGAGCAGTTCTTC; CDR3aa: CASSPFNEQFF; abundance: -; len: 11; d_gene: -; v_gene: TRBV7-9; j_gene: TRBJ2-1
CDR3nt: TGTGCCAGCAGCTTGCGACAGGGGAAAGAGACCCAGTACTTC; CDR3aa: CASSLRQGKETQYF; abundance: -; len: 14; d_gene: TRBD1; v_gene: TRBV5-4; j_gene: TRBJ2-5
CDR3nt: TGTGCCAGCAGAGGCGGCTATGGCTACACCTTC; CDR3aa: CASRGGYGYTF; abundance: -; len: 11; d_gene: -; v_gene: TRBV25-1; j_gene: TRBJ1-2
CDR3nt: TGTGCCAGCAGTACGTACACTGAAGCTTTCTTT; CDR3aa: CASSTYTEAFF; abundance: -; len: 11; d_gene: -; v_gene: TRBV6-5; j_gene: TRBJ1-1
CDR3nt: TGTGCCAGCAGCCCAACGGACAGTTATGGCTACACCTTC; CDR3aa: CASSPTDSYGYTF; abundance: -; len: 13; d_gene: -; v_gene: TRBV9; j_gene: TRBJ1-2
CDR3nt: TGCGCCAGCAGCCGACCTAGCGGGAGCGGGTCCTACGAGCAGTACTTC; CDR3aa: CASSRPSGSGSYEQYF; abundance: -; len: 16; d_gene: TRBD2; v_gene: TRBV4-1; j_gene: TRBJ2-7
CDR3nt: TGTGCCAGCAGCTTGGGAAGGGGGCAAAACTATGGCTACACCTTC; CDR3aa: CASSLGRGQNYGYTF; abundance: -; len: 15; d_gene: TRBD1; v_gene: TRBV7-2; j_gene: TRBJ1-2
CDR3nt: TGTGCCAGCAGCGCAGGGGGCTCTAACTATGGCTACACCTTC; CDR3aa: CASSAGGSNYGYTF; abundance: once; len: 14; d_gene: TRBD1; v_gene: TRBV11-2; j_gene: TRBJ1-2
CDR3nt: TGTGCCAGCAGCCTTCAACCGGGACTAGCGGGAGCCGGGGAGCTGTTTTTT; CDR3aa: CASSLQPGLAGAGELFF; abundance: -; len: 17; d_gene: TRBD2; v_gene: TRBV7-2; j_gene: TRBJ2-2
CDR3nt: TGTGCCAGCAGCTCTGGACAGGGAGGATGGAACACTGAAGCTTTCTTT; CDR3aa: CASSSGQGGWNTEAFF; abundance: -; len: 16; d_gene: TRBD1; v_gene: TRBV14; j_gene: TRBJ1-1
CDR3nt: TGTGCCAGCAGCCGTCCCCTACAGGGGACTGAAGCTTTCTTT; CDR3aa: CASSRPLQGTEAFF; abundance: -; len: 14; d_gene: TRBD1; v_gene: TRBV28; j_gene: TRBJ1-1
CDR3nt: TGTGCCAGCAGCTTTGGGACAGGGGGCTTGACGGAGACCCAGTACTTC; CDR3aa: CASSFGTGGLTETQYF; abundance: -; len: 16; d_gene: TRBD1; v_gene: TRBV5-5; j_gene: TRBJ2-5
CDR3nt: TGCGCCAGCAGCTTGGGTCTGACAGATACGCAGTATTTT; CDR3aa: CASSLGLTDTQYF; abundance: few; len: 13; d_gene: -; v_gene: TRBV5-1; j_gene: TRBJ2-3
CDR3nt: TGTGCCAGCAGCTTAGGGGACAACAGAGACTATGGCTACACCTTC; CDR3aa: CASSLGDNRDYGYTF; abundance: -; len: 15; d_gene: -; v_gene: TRBV11-2; j_gene: TRBJ1-2
CDR3nt: TGTGCCAGCAGCCAAGATAGGCATGAAAAACTGTTTTTT; CDR3aa: CASSQDRHEKLFF; abundance: -; len: 13; d_gene: -; v_gene: TRBV4-2; j_gene: TRBJ1-4
CDR3nt: TGTGCCAGCGGACACCGGGGGGACGAGCAGTACTTC; CDR3aa: CASGHRGDEQYF; abundance: -; len: 12; d_gene: TRBD2; v_gene: TRBV11-2; j_gene: TRBJ2-7
CDR3nt: TGTGCCAGCAGTGGAGCGGCTGGCTACACCTTC; CDR3aa: CASSGAAGYTF; abundance: -; len: 11; d_gene: -; v_gene: TRBV12-3/TRBV12-4; j_gene: TRBJ1-2
CDR3nt: TGTGCCTGGAGTCCAGGGACAGGATCCTTGCCCCAGCATTTT; CDR3aa: CAWSPGTGSLPQHF; abundance: once; len: 14; d_gene: TRBD1; v_gene: TRBV30; j_gene: TRBJ1-5
CDR3nt: TGTGCCAGCAGTAAGGACAGGGCGAGCAATCAGCCCCAGCATTTT; CDR3aa: CASSKDRASNQPQHF; abundance: -; len: 15; d_gene: TRBD1; v_gene: TRBV6-5; j_gene: TRBJ1-5
CDR3nt: TGTGCCAGCAGTACGAGTCACTCCTACAATGAGCAGTTCTTC; CDR3aa: CASSTSHSYNEQFF; abundance: -; len: 14; d_gene: -; v_gene: TRBV27; j_gene: TRBJ2-1
CDR3nt: TGTGCCAGCTCTCACAGCACAGATACGCAGTATTTT; CDR3aa: CASSHSTDTQYF; abundance: -; len: 12; d_gene: -; v_gene: TRBV18; j_gene: TRBJ2-3
CDR3nt: TGTGCCAGCAGCCAACACCTCAAGGAGACCCAGTACTTC; CDR3aa: CASSQHLKETQYF; abundance: -; len: 13; d_gene: -; v_gene: TRBV3-1/TRBV3-2; j_gene: TRBJ2-5
CDR3nt: TGTGCCAGCACCGGCAGATATAGCAATCAGCCCCAGCATTTT; CDR3aa: CASTGRYSNQPQHF; abundance: -; len: 14; d_gene: -; v_gene: TRBV2; j_gene: TRBJ1-5
CDR3nt: TGCGCCAGCAGCCTACTAGCGGGGGGGTACAATGAGCAGTTCTTC; CDR3aa: CASSLLAGGYNEQFF; abundance: -; len: 15; d_gene: TRBD2; v_gene: TRBV5-1; j_gene: TRBJ2-1
CDR3nt: TGTGCCAGCAGCTCCCTGTGGGGGGGCGGCTACACCTTC; CDR3aa: CASSSLWGGGYTF; abundance: few; len: 13; d_gene: -; v_gene: TRBV7-2; j_gene: TRBJ1-2
CDR3nt: TGTGCCAGCAGCGCCCATCGACTCCCCGATCCCACCCAGTACTTC; CDR3aa: CASSAHRLPDPTQYF; abundance: -; len: 15; d_gene: -; v_gene: TRBV7-2; j_gene: TRBJ2-5
CDR3nt: TGTGCCACCAGTGATTTAAAGACAGGGCTTGAGCAGTTCTTC; CDR3aa: CATSDLKTGLEQFF; abundance: -; len: 14; d_gene: TRBD1; v_gene: TRBV24-1; j_gene: TRBJ2-1
CDR3nt: TGTGCCAGCAGTTCTGGCGGGACCCGGGGCACAGATACGCAGTATTTT; CDR3aa: CASSSGGTRGTDTQYF; abundance: -; len: 16; d_gene: -; v_gene: TRBV11-3; j_gene: TRBJ2-3
CDR3nt: TGTGCCAGCAGTTGGACAGAATGGTCATCCACCTTC; CDR3aa: CASSWTEWSSTF; abundance: -; len: 12; d_gene: -; v_gene: TRBV6-5; j_gene: TRBJ1-2
CDR3nt: TGTGCCAGCGGCCTCTGGGATTATGGCTACACCTTC; CDR3aa: CASGLWDYGYTF; abundance: -; len: 12; d_gene: -; v_gene: TRBV5-5; j_gene: TRBJ1-2
CDR3nt: TGTGCCAGCAGCCCCCCACAGGGACGAGAGACCCAGTACTTC; CDR3aa: CASSPPQGRETQYF; abundance: -; len: 14; d_gene: -; v_gene: TRBV11-3; j_gene: TRBJ2-5
CDR3nt: TGTGCCAGCAGCTTTAAAGGCCGCATCTATGGCTACACCTTC; CDR3aa: CASSFKGRIYGYTF; abundance: -; len: 14; d_gene: -; v_gene: TRBV13; j_gene: TRBJ1-2
CDR3nt: TGTGCCAGCAGCGCTAACAGAGGAGAGACCCAGTACTTC; CDR3aa: CASSANRGETQYF; abundance: once; len: 13; d_gene: -; v_gene: TRBV7-3; j_gene: TRBJ2-5
CDR3nt: TGTGCCAGCTCACAGCTCGGGGGATTGGCTTTCTTT; CDR3aa: CASSQLGGLAFF; abundance: once; len: 12; d_gene: -; v_gene: TRBV18; j_gene: TRBJ1-1
CDR3nt: TGTGCCTGGAGTGTATTAGGGGCCGGAAACACCATATATTTT; CDR3aa: CAWSVLGAGNTIYF; abundance: -; len: 14; d_gene: -; v_gene: TRBV30; j_gene: TRBJ1-3
CDR3nt: TGTGCCAGCTCACCACCGCGAGGACTCCCAACCAAAGAGACCCAGTACTTC; CDR3aa: CASSPPRGLPTKETQYF; abundance: once; len: 17; d_gene: -; v_gene: TRBV18; j_gene: TRBJ2-5
CDR3nt: TGTGCCATCGAGAGTGGACTAGCGGGGGCCTACGAGCAGTACTTC; CDR3aa: CAIESGLAGAYEQYF; abundance: -; len: 15; d_gene: TRBD2; v_gene: TRBV7-3; j_gene: TRBJ2-7
CDR3nt: TGTGCCAGCAGTTCCCTGACTGGTTCGGAGTACTTC; CDR3aa: CASSSLTGSEYF; abundance: -; len: 12; d_gene: -; v_gene: TRBV28; j_gene: TRBJ2-7
CDR3nt: TGTGCCAGCAGCACGACTAGCGGGGACTTGTATACGCAGTATTTT; CDR3aa: CASSTTSGDLYTQYF; abundance: -; len: 15; d_gene: TRBD2; v_gene: TRBV7-3; j_gene: TRBJ2-3
CDR3nt: TGTGCCAGCAGTTCGCGGACAGGGAACACTGAAGCTTTCTTT; CDR3aa: CASSSRTGNTEAFF; abundance: -; len: 14; d_gene: TRBD1; v_gene: TRBV6-5; j_gene: TRBJ1-1
CDR3nt: TGTGCCACGACCGGGACAGGGGACCCTAGAGGCAATCAGCCCCAGCATTTT; CDR3aa: CATTGTGDPRGNQPQHF; abundance: -; len: 17; d_gene: -; v_gene: TRBV21-1; j_gene: TRBJ1-5
CDR3nt: TGTGCCTGGAGTTTCCGGAGTGCTGGGGCCAACGTCCTGACTTTC; CDR3aa: CAWSFRSAGANVLTF; abundance: once; len: 15; d_gene: -; v_gene: TRBV30; j_gene: TRBJ2-6
CDR3nt: TGTGCCAGCAGTGATCGCGGAGATACGCAGTATTTT; CDR3aa: CASSDRGDTQYF; abundance: -; len: 12; d_gene: -; v_gene: TRBV6-4; j_gene: TRBJ2-3
CDR3nt: TGTGCCAGCAGCCCCCGCCTAGCAGACACAGATACGCAGTATTTT; CDR3aa: CASSPRLADTDTQYF; abundance: -; len: 15; d_gene: -; v_gene: TRBV9; j_gene: TRBJ2-3
CDR3nt: TGTGCCAGCAGCTTAGAATCGGCCAGCAGTAGCTACGAGCAGTACTTC; CDR3aa: CASSLESASSSYEQYF; abundance: -; len: 16; d_gene: -; v_gene: TRBV11-3; j_gene: TRBJ2-7
CDR3nt: TGTGCCAGTAGTCTGGCCGGGGGGTCTGGAAACACCATATATTTT; CDR3aa: CASSLAGGSGNTIYF; abundance: -; len: 15; d_gene: -; v_gene: TRBV19; j_gene: TRBJ1-3
CDR3nt: TGTGCCAGCAGTCTAGCGGGGAGGAACACCGGGGAGCTGTTTTTT; CDR3aa: CASSLAGRNTGELFF; abundance: -; len: 15; d_gene: TRBD2; v_gene: TRBV6-5; j_gene: TRBJ2-2
CDR3nt: TGTGCCAGCAGGCCCACAGGGGGCGCGACTGAAGCTTTCTTT; CDR3aa: CASRPTGGATEAFF; abundance: once; len: 14; d_gene: TRBD1; v_gene: TRBV11-2; j_gene: TRBJ1-1
CDR3nt: TGTGCCAGTAGTATAGCCCCCACAAGGACCGTTGTCTACGAGCAGTACTTC; CDR3aa: CASSIAPTRTVVYEQYF; abundance: -; len: 17; d_gene: -; v_gene: TRBV19; j_gene: TRBJ2-7